These 27 T cell receptor beta chains share one sample of origin, sequenced in a study of CD8+ T cells in alopecia areata. The treatment was: oral pan-JAK inhibitor, 5-10 mg twice daily. Sequencing relied on a cDNA template that was reverse transcribed from extracted RNA. Libraries were prepared by immunoSEQ multiplex PCR; TCRdb keeps only in-frame clonotypes and omits some of them. The repertoire consists of hundreds of thousands of clones, with 45% to 70% occurring once and the leading ten covering 0.75% to 0.95%. This material consisted of CD4+ T cells sorted from blood, taken at roughly week 52, from a patient treated with tofacitinib. These receptors were taken from a human donor with alopecia areata.

This chain connects TRBV10-1 to TRBJ2-5; TRBD1 matches 8 bases. V shed 5 bases and J 10 bases; nucleotides not matched to a gene: 12. This CDR3 is built from 14 residues. Per germline, CDR1 WNHNN and CDR2 SYGVQD (reference sequence). The CDR3 nucleotides read TGCGCCAGCAGTCCGGGACAGGACCCAGGGGGCCAGTACTTC. Translation: CASSPGQDPGGQYF.

A remark on this clone: The sample contains more than one DNA sequence encoding this CDR3. This rearrangement joins TRBV7-3 to TRBJ2-7; no definite D call. The V end lost 2 bases, the J end lost 3 bases, and 8 bases lay between the germline ends. CDR1 is SGHTA and CDR2 is FQGTGA in the germline V gene. The CDR3 is made up of 13 amino acids. The CDR3 DNA reads TGTGCCAGCAGCTTAGGGTTAGGCTACGAGCAGTACTTC. It is translated as CASSLGLGYEQYF.

There are a few counts of this clone. This chain links TRBV6-1 with TRBJ1-2, with D possibly TRBD1 on 6 matching bases. Deletions cut 6 bases from V and 7 bases from J, with 9 bases between. The CDR3 is made up of 11 amino acids. From germline, CDR1 is MNHNS and CDR2 SASEGT. CDR3 sequence reads: CASRNRVGYTF. CDR3 DNA: TGTGCCAGCAGGAACAGGGTTGGCTACACCTTC.

This chain uses TRBV29-1 with TRBJ1-1, with D perhaps TRBD1 (5 bases). Germline V gene lookup returns CDR1 SQVTM and CDR2 ANQGSEA. The length of the CDR3 is 14 residues. Trimming removed 4 bases from V and 0 bases from J, with 12 bases in between. CDR3 region: CSVGKTAMNTEAFF. DNA of the CDR3: TGCAGCGTTGGGAAGACAGCCATGAACACTGAAGCTTTCTTT.

The chain joins TRBV2 to TRBJ1-4, with TRBD1 as a possible D gene (6 bases). The CDR3 spans 13 residues. Germline V gene sequence: CDR1 SNHLY, CDR2 FYNNEI. V shed 7 bases and J shed 4 bases, with 10 bases lying between them. CDR3 in amino acids: CASIRQVNEKLFF. The CDR3, as DNA: TGTGCCAGCATTCGACAGGTTAATGAAAAACTGTTTTTT.

This chain uses TRBV5-1 with TRBJ2-3, with D unclear. V lost 6 bases to trimming and J lost 4 bases, with 9 bases between them. The CDR3 length is 12 residues. Germline-derived CDR1 and CDR2 are SGHRS and YFSETQ. This CDR3 reads CASTYSADTQYF. Written as DNA, the CDR3 is TGCGCCAGCACCTACTCGGCAGATACGCAGTATTTT.

The chain couples TRBV5-6 to TRBJ2-1; D gene uncertain. Trimming cost V 1 base and J 4 bases, with 12 bases left between them. The germline V gene has CDR1 SGHDT and CDR2 YYEEEE. The CDR3 has 15 residues. The CDR3 loop reads CASSLPGTPYNEQFF. The CDR3 region has the DNA TGTGCCAGCAGCTTGCCAGGTACCCCTTACAATGAGCAGTTCTTC.

Only a few counts were recorded for this clone. CDR3 bases: TGTGCCTGGAGTGCTGGGACAGTAGATTCACCCCTCCACTTT. As protein: CAWSAGTVDSPLHF. The chain uses TRBV30 and TRBJ1-6; 7 nucleotides agree with TRBD1. The CDR3 spans 14 residues. CDR1 GTSNPN and CDR2 SVGIG come from the germline V gene (reference sequence). The ends lost 1 base at V and 8 bases at J; junction bases unmatched: 5.

This clone came up a few times. The V call is TRBV7-9, the J call TRBJ1-6, with D uncertain. The CDR3 is made up of 13 amino acids. CDR1 is SEHNR and CDR2 is FQNEAQ in the germline V gene (reference sequence). V was clipped by 3 bases and J by 8 bases, with 8 bases between them. This CDR3 reads CASSFWADSPLHF. Here the CDR3 DNA reads TGTGCCAGCAGCTTTTGGGCCGATTCACCCCTCCACTTT.

The rearrangement links TRBV7-9 to TRBJ2-5; 9 bases match TRBD1. Trimming removed 2 bases from V and 5 bases from J; junction bases left unmatched: 3. The CDR3 consists of 14 residues. The germline V gene has CDR1 SEHNR and CDR2 FQNEAQ (reference sequence). The chain's CDR3 is CASSLIGQGETQYF. The CDR3 coding sequence is TGTGCCAGCAGCTTAATCGGACAGGGGGAGACCCAGTACTTC.

The V call is TRBV5-6, the J call TRBJ1-1, with D possibly TRBD1 on 6 matching bases. V lost 4 bases and J lost 0, with 13 bases in between. This CDR3 region has 15 residues. Per germline, CDR1 SGHDT and CDR2 YYEEEE. This chain's CDR3 is CASSPLDRLNTEAFF. CDR3 nucleotides: TGTGCCAGCAGCCCCCTGGACAGACTGAACACTGAAGCTTTCTTT.

This clone showed up many times. J is TRBJ2-5 and V is TRBV6-5; no clear D gene. V lost 2 bases and J lost 5, with 12 bases in between. The CDR3 length is 14 residues. CDR1 and CDR2 from the germline V gene are MNHEY and SVGAGI. CDR3 amino acids: CASSYLTNGETQYF. The CDR3 nucleotides are TGTGCCAGCAGTTACCTGACGAACGGGGAGACCCAGTACTTC.

The sample holds one count of this clone. The CDR3 region has the DNA TGCGCCAGCAGCTTGGACGGAGATGGCTACACCTTC. Translated, it gives CASSLDGDGYTF. The chain links TRBV5-1 to TRBJ1-2; D remains ambiguous. The CDR3 covers 12 residues. CDR1 is SGHRS and CDR2 is YFSETQ in the germline V gene. V was pared by 0 bases and J by 6 bases, with 6 bases between.

V gene TRBV5-6 combines with J gene TRBJ1-1; no clear D. This CDR3 spans 11 amino acids. Germline CDR1 is SGHDT and CDR2 is YYEEEE. The V and J ends lost 1 base and 7 bases respectively, with 5 bases between them. The CDR3 bases are TGTGCCAGCAGCTTGAACCTTGAAGCTTTCTTT. Translating it yields CASSLNLEAFF.

The chain carries TRBV5-1 and TRBJ2-2; D perhaps matches TRBD2 (5 bases). This CDR3 has 13 residues. Between the trimmed V and J ends, which lost 1 base and 5 bases, there was a span of 6 bases. Germline lookup yields CDR1 SGHRS and CDR2 YFSETQ. The CDR3 protein is CASSLRETGELFF. CDR3 DNA sequence: TGCGCCAGCAGCTTGCGGGAAACCGGGGAGCTGTTTTTT.

This clone is medium-sized (0.01 to 0.1%) within its sample. This chain uses TRBV4-1 with TRBJ2-3; D unclear. Germline V lookup: CDR1 MGHRA, CDR2 YSYEKL. The V and J ends lost 1 base and 7 bases respectively, with 6 bases between them. This CDR3 contains 12 residues. CDR3 DNA sequence: TGCGCCAGCAGCCAAGTAGGGAATACGCAGTATTTT. This gives the protein CASSQVGNTQYF.

This clone was observed a handful of times. V gene TRBV27 combines with J gene TRBJ1-6; D might be TRBD1 (5 bases). CDR3 size: 19 residues. The germline gives CDR1 MNHEY, CDR2 SMNVEV (reference sequence). Trimming stripped 0 bases from V and 1 base from J, with 16 bases between. CDR3 nucleotides: TGTGCCAGCAGTTTATCCCAACCAAGGGGCCGATCCTATAATTCACCCCTCCACTTT. This translates into CASSLSQPRGRSYNSPLHF.

The chain links TRBV7-2 to TRBJ2-1; no definite D call. This CDR3 has 13 amino acids. CDR1 is SGHTA and CDR2 is FQGNSA in the germline V gene. Deletions cut 2 bases from V and 11 bases from J, with 13 bases between. The CDR3 protein is CASSLNSGYKQFF. The CDR3 region has the DNA TGTGCCAGCAGCTTAAACTCCGGGTATAAGCAGTTCTTC.

Regarding this clone: This sample also contains other DNA sequences that code for the same CDR3. The chain carries TRBV11-3 and TRBJ2-1; the D gene is possibly TRBD2 (7 bases). The CDR3 loop spans 15 amino acids. The germline V and J ends were trimmed by 5 bases and 0 bases, with 11 bases remaining between them. The V gene's germline CDR1 is SGHNT and CDR2 YENEEA. The CDR3 sequence: CASSPRGGSYNEQFF. CDR3 sequence (DNA): TGTGCCAGCAGCCCGAGGGGGGGCTCCTACAATGAGCAGTTCTTC.

The chain couples TRBV30 to TRBJ1-6; 7 bases line up with TRBD1. This CDR3 contains 14 residues. The germline V gene encodes CDR1 GTSNPN and CDR2 SVGIG (reference sequence). The V gene end was trimmed by 2 bases and the J gene end by 9 bases; junction bases not matched to a gene: 7. CDR3 DNA sequence: TGTGCCTGGAGTACCGACAGGGTGCGTTCACCCCTCCACTTT. Translation: CAWSTDRVRSPLHF.

This clone was found a few times. V is TRBV2 and J is TRBJ2-2; TRBD2 matches at 7 bases. CDR1 and CDR2 from the germline V gene are SNHLY and FYNNEI. The J segment lost 3 bases and the V segment lost 9 bases, leaving 4 bases of the junction unmatched. This CDR3 is built from 13 residues. CDR3 loop: CARGTTHTGELFF. The CDR3 nucleotides are TGTGCCAGAGGGACTACGCACACCGGGGAGCTGTTTTTT.

V is TRBV2 and J is TRBJ1-2; D is undetermined. The CDR3 contains 13 residues. CDR1 is SNHLY, CDR2 FYNNEI, per germline. Trimming pared 3 bases from V and 3 bases from J, leaving 8 bases between. For the CDR3, the DNA is TGTGCCAGCAGTGAGGGGAGTGACTATGGCTACACCTTC. It is translated as CASSEGSDYGYTF.

This chain uses TRBV6-1 with TRBJ1-2; D is undetermined. The CDR3 loop spans 10 amino acids. Germline assignment: CDR1 MNHNS and CDR2 SASEGT. V was trimmed by 8 bases and J by 6 bases, leaving 7 bases between them. The CDR3 reads CASSFNGYTF. CDR3 DNA: TGTGCCAGCTCCTTTAATGGCTACACCTTC.

The chain has TRBV7-2 and TRBJ2-7, with a tentative D call TRBD1 (6 bases). The CDR3 totals 14 residues. Germline V gene lookup returns CDR1 SGHTA and CDR2 FQGNSA. The ends were cut back, 0 bases at V and 4 bases at J, with 10 bases in the middle. The CDR3 DNA reads as TGTGCCAGCAGCTTAGCGCGAGGGGGATACGAGCAGTACTTC. It codes for CASSLARGGYEQYF.

The chain is built from TRBV29-1 and TRBJ2-4; 8 positions agree with TRBD2. Germline lookup yields CDR1 SQVTM and CDR2 ANQGSEA. J gave up 1 base and V 4 bases, and 9 bases lay outside the gene matches. This CDR3 region has 16 residues. This CDR3 reads CSVGGPAGAAKNIQYF. CDR3 in DNA: TGCAGCGTTGGGGGGCCAGCGGGGGCGGCCAAAAACATTCAGTACTTC.

The chain combines TRBV9 with TRBJ2-1, with D possibly TRBD2 on 5 matching bases. In germline, CDR1 is SGDLS, CDR2 YYNGEE. There are 15 residues in the CDR3. V lost 8 bases and J 4 bases, leaving 19 bases between the germline ends. CDR3 sequence (DNA): TGTGCCAGTCCGCCACTAGTCCCCTCTTACAATGAGCAGTTCTTC. This codes for CASPPLVPSYNEQFF.

This chain joins TRBV9 and TRBJ1-6; a possible D gene is TRBD1 (5 bases). CDR1 is SGDLS, CDR2 YYNGEE, per germline. Trimming pared 4 bases from V and 7 bases from J, leaving 12 bases between. The CDR3 loop spans 14 amino acids. CDR3 sequence reads: CASSSGPHNSPLHF. DNA of the CDR3: TGTGCCAGCAGCTCGGGACCCCACAATTCACCCCTCCACTTT. Full variable domain (remainder filled in from reference TRBV9 and TRBJ1-6): DSGVTQTPKHLITATGQRVTLRCSPRSGDLSVYWYQQSLDQGLQFLIQYYNGEERAKGNILERFSAQQFPDLHSELNLSSLELGDSALYFCASSSGPHNSPLHFGNGTRLTVT.